A selection of T cell receptor beta chains follows, all from one sample in a study of T cell repertoires in cytomegalovirus infection. These receptors have no identified antigens. TCRdb itself ran the reads through MiXCR, one entry per CDR3 protein. The sample comprises roughly 150,000 distinct CDR3 sequences, approximately 30% of which are singletons, and around 50% rests with the top ten. The material sequenced was CD8+ T cells from cultured PBMCs, taken from culture after CMV antigen stimulation. These receptors were collected from a human donor in good health (CMV status not recorded). Some clones in this sample may be carry-over from other donors' samples. The CDR3 runs from the conserved cysteine through the conserved F or W. A D gene is named only where the DNA matches it firmly. Clone size is given for some rows only: seen once, a few or many times, or a class if the clone is expanded.

>TRBJ2-5|TRBD1|TRBV12-3/TRBV12-4|NA
TGTGCCAGCAGTGCAGGAGACAGGGGAAGGATGGAGACCCAGTACTTC
CASSAGDRGRMETQYF
>TRBJ2-5|TRBD1|TRBV7-9|NA
TGTGCCAGCCGCACCGGGACAGCTATACAAGAGACCCAGTACTTC
CASRTGTAIQETQYF
>TRBJ1-6|NA|TRBV28|NA
TGTGCCAGCAGCCCGGGCGCCGGTAATTCACCCCTCCACTTT
CASSPGAGNSPLHF
>TRBJ2-3|NA|TRBV5-4|few
TGTGCCAGCAGCTTGGCGGGAGCAGCATCCCACACAGATACGCAGTATTTT
CASSLAGAASHTDTQYF
>TRBJ2-1|TRBD1|TRBV28|NA
TGTGCCAGCAGTCCCGCCGACAGGGGGCCTTACAATGAGCAGTTCTTC
CASSPADRGPYNEQFF
>TRBJ2-7|NA|TRBV28|NA
TGTGCCAGCAGTTTCCAGACAAGACCCTACGAGCAGTACTTC
CASSFQTRPYEQYF
>TRBJ1-1|NA|TRBV5-1|NA
TGCGCCAGCAGCTTGAACAGGGCGGGTGGGGATACTGAAGCTTTCTTT
CASSLNRAGGDTEAFF
>TRBJ2-2|TRBD2|TRBV7-8|many
TGTGCCAGCAGCTCCGGACTAGCGGGGATCACCGGGGAGCTGTTTTTT
CASSSGLAGITGELFF
>TRBJ1-2|TRBD1|TRBV6-5|many
TGTGCCAGCAGTTACGTGACAGGGGGCGTCGGCTATGGCTACACCTTC
CASSYVTGGVGYGYTF
>TRBJ1-2|NA|TRBV11-2|few
TGTGCCAGCAGCAGGGGACGGAACTATGGCTACACCTTC
CASSRGRNYGYTF
>TRBJ2-7|NA|TRBV2|few
TGTGCCAGCAGTGAAGCGCGGGGCCCCAGCTCCTACGAGCAGTACTTC
CASSEARGPSSYEQYF
>TRBJ2-7|NA|TRBV19|NA
TGTGCCAGTAGTCCTCGACAGCCCTTCGAGCAGTACTTC
CASSPRQPFEQYF
>TRBJ1-5|NA|TRBV19|NA
TGTGCCAGTAGGAGCCAGGACCGATATCAGCCCCAGCATTTT
CASRSQDRYQPQHF
>TRBJ1-2|NA|TRBV19|few
TGTGCCAGTCGGGCTGGCTACACCTTC
CASRAGYTF
>TRBJ2-1|NA|TRBV11-3|many
TGTGCCAGCAGCTTCAACAACTACAATGAGCAGTTCTTC
CASSFNNYNEQFF
>TRBJ1-5|NA|TRBV12-3/TRBV12-4|few
TGTGCCAGCAGTCGCTTGGAGAAGGGGACTTTGTCCCAGCATTTT
CASSRLEKGTLSQHF
>TRBJ1-3|NA|TRBV27|NA
TGTGCCAGCAGTGAAGGAAACACCATATATTTT
CASSEGNTIYF
>TRBJ2-1|NA|TRBV7-8|few
TGTGCCACCGCACCGGGACTGCGTTACAATGAGCAGTTCTTC
CATAPGLRYNEQFF
>TRBJ2-2|TRBD1|TRBV28|many
TGTGCCAGCAGTATTCCCGGGACAGGGGGCTCTGTCGGGGAGCTGTTTTTT
CASSIPGTGGSVGELFF
>TRBJ2-7|TRBD1|TRBV7-6|NA
TGTGCCAGCAGCCAATTCCAGGGGGCGGGTTACGAGCAGTACTTC
CASSQFQGAGYEQYF
>TRBJ1-2|TRBD1|TRBV11-2|NA
TGTGCCAGCAGCCCGTCCCCGGGACAGGTCATAACCTTC
CASSPSPGQVITF
>TRBJ2-1|NA|TRBV18|NA
TGTGCCAGCTCACCTAGATCAGGAGTAGGATCCTACAATGAGCAGTTCTTC
CASSPRSGVGSYNEQFF
>TRBJ2-1|TRBD1|TRBV12-3/TRBV12-4|few
TGTGCCAGCAGTTTTGGGACAGGGAGCTACAATGAGCAGTTCTTC
CASSFGTGSYNEQFF
>TRBJ2-7|TRBD1|TRBV10-3|NA
TGTGCCATCAGTGATCCGTTTCGATACCGGGACAGGGGAATTCACGAGCAGTACTTC
CAISDPFRYRDRGIHEQYF
>TRBJ2-5|NA|TRBV29-1|few
TGCAGCGTTGAAGAGGGACTGACAGGGGGTGGGCTAGCGGGGGACCGTAAAGAGACCCAGTACTTC
CSVEEGLTGGGLAGDRKETQYF
>TRBJ2-5|NA|TRBV7-8|NA
TGTGCCAGCAGCCTAGGGCTCTGGCAAGAGACCCAGTACTTC
CASSLGLWQETQYF
>TRBJ1-2|NA|TRBV9|NA
TGTGCCAGCAGCGCAGAGGGGCACCCCACGGGTGGTGGCTACACCTTC
CASSAEGHPTGGGYTF
>TRBJ1-1|NA|TRBV7-6|many
TGTGCCAGCAGCTCAGCCGGGTTCCAAGCTTTCTTT
CASSSAGFQAFF
>TRBJ2-5|TRBD2|TRBV11-3|many
TGTGCCAGCAGCCCAGGGGCTAGCGGGGGAGTGTACCAAGAGACCCAGTACTTC
CASSPGASGGVYQETQYF
>TRBJ1-1|NA|TRBV19|many
TGTGCCACCAGGACGGGGAACACTGAAGCTTTCTTT
CATRTGNTEAFF
>TRBJ2-1|TRBD2|TRBV7-1|NA
TGTACCGGGGGGACGGAGGCCCCCGAGGATGAGCAGTTCTTC
CTGGTEAPEDEQFF
>TRBJ2-1|NA|TRBV7-4|NA
TGTGCCAGCAGCTTAGAGTACGAGGCAGGCCCCTACAATGAGCAGTTCTTC
CASSLEYEAGPYNEQFF
>TRBJ2-5|NA|TRBV11-2|few
TGTGCCAGCAGCTTAGGGAAGGGGCTCCCTCAGGAGACCCAGTACTTC
CASSLGKGLPQETQYF
>TRBJ2-2|NA|TRBV12-3/TRBV12-4|few
TGTGCCAGCAGTTTAGCGGTTGGCAGAAACACCGGGGAGCTGTTTTTT
CASSLAVGRNTGELFF
>TRBJ1-2|NA|TRBV4-1|NA
TGCGCCAGCAGCCAAGTAGATGATAACTATGGCTACACCTTC
CASSQVDDNYGYTF
>TRBJ1-5|TRBD1|TRBV6-1|few
TGTGCCAGCAGTGATGGGACAGGGGGCGATCAGCCCCAGCATTTT
CASSDGTGGDQPQHF
>TRBJ2-3|TRBD2|TRBV6-1|medium-sized
TGTGCCAGCACAACGGGACTAGGCACAGATACGCAGTATTTT
CASTTGLGTDTQYF
>TRBJ1-2|NA|TRBV7-6|NA
TGTGCCAGCAGCTTAGGGCAGGGATCTAACTATGGCTACACCTTC
CASSLGQGSNYGYTF
>TRBJ2-7|NA|TRBV7-6|NA
TGTGCCAGCAGCCCGGCCTTCTCCTACGAGCAGTACTTC
CASSPAFSYEQYF
>TRBJ1-5|TRBD1|TRBV19|NA
TGTGCCAGTAGTGAGGGACAGGGGGCTGTTCAGCCCCAGCATTTT
CASSEGQGAVQPQHF
>TRBJ1-5|TRBD1|TRBV19|many
TGTGCCAGTTGGACAGGGGGCGATAGCAATCAGCCCCAGCATTTT
CASWTGGDSNQPQHF
>TRBJ1-5|TRBD1|TRBV4-1|NA
TGCGCCAGCAGCCCGACAATTCCCCAGGGGGCACGTCAGCCCCAGCATTTT
CASSPTIPQGARQPQHF
>TRBJ1-5|NA|TRBV28|NA
TGTGCCAGCAGAACAGGTCCCCGTAGCAATCAGCCCCAGCATTTT
CASRTGPRSNQPQHF
>TRBJ1-1|NA|TRBV7-9|NA
TGTGCCAGCAGCGTTACAGGGGAAGCTTTCTTT
CASSVTGEAFF
>TRBJ1-1|NA|TRBV7-2|few
TGTGCCAGCAGCTTTTCCACTGAAGCTTTCTTT
CASSFSTEAFF
>TRBJ2-7|NA|TRBV27|few
TGTGCCAGCAGTCTCACCGGGACAACCTACGAGCAGTACTTC
CASSLTGTTYEQYF
>TRBJ1-1|NA|TRBV6-5|NA
TGTGCCAGCAGGCTAGGGGATACTGAAGCTTTCTTT
CASRLGDTEAFF
>TRBJ1-5|NA|TRBV10-3|NA
TGTGCCACCGGGTCAGTGTTCAAGCATTTT
CATGSVFKHF
>TRBJ2-7|NA|TRBV29-1|many
TGCAGCGTTGCCCAGGGCTACGAGCAGTACTTC
CSVAQGYEQYF
>TRBJ2-7|NA|TRBV15|NA
TGTGCCACCAGCAGAGATCGGACAGTCTCCTACGAGCAGTACTTC
CATSRDRTVSYEQYF
>TRBJ1-1|TRBD1|TRBV19|NA
TGTGCCAGTAGTATCCGACAGGGTCGCACTGAAGCTTTCTTT
CASSIRQGRTEAFF
>TRBJ2-3|NA|TRBV28|once
TGTGCCAGCAGCCAGATCTCAGTCACAGATACGCAGTATTTT
CASSQISVTDTQYF
>TRBJ2-1|TRBD2|TRBV19|NA
TGTGCCAGTAGTATACGAGCGGGGGCCCACGAGCAGTTCTTC
CASSIRAGAHEQFF